Listed here is a single TCR beta chain. Its cognate antigen has yet to be identified. The library was prepared using the immunoSEQ multiplex PCR assay. For the multiplex PCR, a mixture combining 60 forward primers for TCR Vbeta segments and 13 reverse primers for TCR Jbeta segments was used. The CDR3 region of rearranged TCR beta genes was amplified from genomic DNA with a multiplex PCR assay. The Illumina HiSeq System was used to sequence the amplified TCR beta libraries as 87-base-pair reads. Per the authors' processing: Across the 670 or so repertoires, a later analysis counted 80 million or so unique TCR beta chains, roughly 11 million of which were shared by at least two donors. To remove PCR and sequencing errors, raw reads were error-corrected and collapsed into unique sequences using a nearest-neighbor algorithm that merged closely related sequences. V, D and J gene segments were assigned by aligning CDR3 sequences to IMGT reference sequences. For a sequence to be retained, at least a six-nucleotide match to both a V gene segment and a J gene segment was required. Rearrangements were called productive when the CDR3 lacked stop codons and stayed in frame with V and J; all others were non-productive. CDR3 was defined according to IMGT convention as the region running from the second conserved V-encoded cysteine to the conserved J-encoded phenylalanine. The earlier analysis of about 590 of the donors excluded sequences that lacked an unambiguous match to a single V gene segment. In an earlier analysis of some 590 of the donors, a V segment was called functional when productive rearrangements were above 56.7%, and segregating when the standard deviation between donors exceeded 5%. A statistical classification framework was built to diagnose cytomegalovirus status from the catalog of TCR beta chain sequences. In a later analysis, TCR nucleotide sequences were compared against IMGT/GENE-DB human TR gene sequences so that V and J genes could be assigned. In a later analysis, CDR3 sequences and most-parsimonious VDJ recombination scenarios were assigned using the TCRdist pipeline. In a later analysis, every TCR beta chain was defined by the combination of its CDR3 amino acid sequence and its V-gene family, and reads without a unique V-gene family were dropped. In a later analysis, 500 to 650 highly shared, low-generation-probability nucleotide sequences were removed to address suspected cross-contamination and a sequencing artifact. In a later analysis, a clonal expansion index was calculated for each public chain from normalized within-repertoire ranks of inferred template counts. Generation probabilities in a later analysis came from a VDJ recombination model fitted to out-of-frame rearrangements, and those results were checked against IGoR. In a later analysis, TCR-TCR, TCR-HLA and TCR-CMV co-occurrence was scored with hypergeometric tests, and a repertoire-size bias correction was applied to TCR pairs. To estimate false discovery rates, a later analysis permuted the HLA or CMV assignments 20 times. In a later analysis, co-occurring TCRs were grouped using DBSCAN, with TCRdist sequence similarity added in when clustering inside HLA-allele-positive subsets. For co-occurrence clustering, repertoires with fewer than 30,000 or more than 120,000 public chains were excluded, along with roughly five repertoires with anomalous nucleotide sharing. Imported from immuneACCESS, the table was reduced by TCRdb to in-frame sequences with V and J called. These copies leave out some clones; in studies compared against another copy, an unresolved V gene accounts for under half, and the cause of the remainder is not known. From that table come the V and J calls and clone size; the DNA was used to work out D and trimming. The sample table holds more than 100,000 clones. The ten largest clones take up around 3.5% of the sample.

The data derive from a study of cytomegalovirus exposure and HLA in healthy donors (TCRdb year 2017). With regard to the full study: According to an earlier analysis of 587 of the donors, about 179 million T cells yielded 90 million to 130 million unique TCR beta sequences and less than 300 Gb of sequence data. Among about 390 genotyped donors of the cohort, an average of approximately 240,000 unique TCR beta nucleotide sequences were sequenced per donor, around 18% of them non-productive. The study combined high-throughput TCR immunosequencing, statistical association of individual TCRs with disease status, and machine learning to predict cytomegalovirus infection status. Rather than using new phenotypic data, the later analysis identified candidate immune exposures from TCR beta sequences and from how often those sequences occurred across donors. A handful of DR-DQ haplotypes were handled as single units for association and clustering because linkage in the cohort was strong. The T cell repertoires of 666 subjects were profiled by immunosequencing and related to cytomegalovirus serostatus. To study patterns of TCR occurrence, a later analysis re-analyzed previously published TCR beta repertoires from 650 to 750 donors and added high-resolution HLA genotyping. The study aimed to test whether signatures of past pathogen exposure could be identified by cataloging public T cell receptors. All discovery cohort repertoires had been generated on a single sequencing platform. Roughly 320 gigabases of sequencing data and 91 million or so unique TCR sequences made up an early release that covered under 750 HLA-typed donors. To decide whether each TCR beta V gene segment behaved as functional or pseudogenic, an earlier analysis of approximately 600 of the donors relied on high-throughput TCR beta sequencing. Donor age, sex, ethnicity and CMV serostatus were compiled alongside the repertoire data. A later genetic analysis used genome-wide SNP genotypes for 398 of the 666 donors, treating that subset as a discovery cohort. HLA typing included class I and class II loci at four-digit resolution. The number of typed donors differed by locus: about 620-630 for A, B, C, DRB1 and DQB1; approximately 540 for DQA1; some 590 for DPA1; and approximately 450 for DPB1. Of the roughly 390 genotyped donors, 70% to 90% were placed in the genetic ancestry cluster associated with self-reported Caucasian donors. Along with the approximately 700-subject first cohort, a separate validation cohort of over a hundred different subjects was used. Results the study describes overall, beyond this receptor: It was suggested by the authors that the approach could potentially be generalized to other disease states and immunological phenotypes. Because counts were too low, seventeen rarely observed V segments, including chromosome 9 orphons, were excluded from the earlier analysis of several hundred of the donors. Because HLA typing was missing for some donors at each locus, association tests included only the typed subset. Broadly in line with IMGT annotations, most TCR beta V segments showed up in productive rearrangements about 87% or about 30% of the time in an earlier analysis of about 500 of the donors. In vitro tests confirmed that a few of the cytomegalovirus-associated TCR beta chains recognize cytomegalovirus antigens. This cohort had only TCR beta chains sequenced, and the lack of alpha or paired-chain data limited which features could be detected. Compared with the 666-donor mean, donors in an Asian-associated ancestry cluster had fewer N-insertions in productive TCRs, according to a later genetic analysis. In both the original and validation cohorts, the classifier was reported to diagnose cytomegalovirus status with high specificity and sensitivity. According to a later analysis, most CMV-associated TCR beta chains appeared to be HLA-restricted, and the HLA associations seemed to be driven largely by CMV exposure. The sequencing pipeline was judged likely to have produced a cluster of highly shared sequence variants as a technical artifact. A later analysis reported that several top co-occurrence clusters appeared linked to parvovirus B19, influenza, CMV and Epstein-Barr virus. A further reported finding was that TCR beta sequences accurately predicted the HLA-A and HLA-B alleles for most subjects in the first cohort. The only immune exposure information available for the cohort was CMV serostatus. In a later analysis, TCR association rates were found to vary across HLA loci, with the most associated TCRs seen for DRB1 alleles and the fewest for HLA-C alleles. Correlated functional status among segregating V segments might be attributable to linkage disequilibrium, but an unknown experimental factor could not be ruled out. Assigning TCR associations to individual alleles was difficult when HLA alleles, especially DR and DQ, strongly co-occurred. The study listed 164 TCR beta chains as associated with cytomegalovirus. While some public TCRs were present in many individuals, most TCR sequences turned up only very rarely across donors. Roughly uniform sequencing depth across donors was assumed in presence/absence analyses, although this assumption may not hold. A later analysis associated around 16,000 TCR beta sequences with specific HLA alleles at a false discovery rate of 0.05. An association between a missense DCLRE1C variant and V-gene and J-gene trimming of TCR beta chains was found in a later genetic analysis and replicated in an independent cohort. A later analysis found that HLA-associated TCR beta chains were more clonally expanded and had lower generation probabilities than equally common non-associated chains. Because the 87-base-pair reads could not distinguish some IMGT-functional V segments, including TRBV6-2 and TRBV6-3, those segments were excluded.

CDR1 is given as SGHVS and CDR2 as FQNEAQ, both from the germline V gene. V is trimmed back by 5 bases and J by 0 bases, and the junction contains 10 bases that no gene match accounts for. From cysteine to phenylalanine, the CDR3 is 17 amino acids long. The read is trimmed to its CDR3 DNA, 51 bases read in frame from base 1. In total, 500 to 700 healthy bone marrow donors made up the cohort. At the time of sampling, every cohort member was nominally healthy, though immune exposures that went unrecorded were likely present. The donor tested CMV seronegative and was one of the 352 seronegative cohort members. Every donor gave a peripheral blood sample, and the peripheral blood mononuclear cells from that sample were used for TCR beta sequencing. The Qiagen DNeasy Blood Extraction Kit was used to extract genomic DNA from the blood cell samples.

The sequence was collected from a man aged 40-50 years in good health and CMV-seronegative. Rearrangement joined TRBV7-8 to TRBJ1-3, with TRBD1 identical over 7 junction bases. Sequenced: PBMCs. The CDR3 here reads CASSEDGTASSGNTIYF. The DNA is as follows: TGTGCCAGCAGCGAAGATGGGACAGCCAGCTCTGGAAACACCATATATTTT.